This T cell receptor (beta chain) was identified during a study of the immune and genomic landscape of osteosarcoma. Study-level results: Immune-hot C3 tumors showed higher but still low clonality than cold C1. Several cases had a single hyperexpanded clone dominating the repertoire, all with fewer than 100 T-cell clonotypes.

Osteosarcoma specimens were post-treatment primary, local recurrence and metastasis tumors from poor-prognosis patients. A word on this clone: Antigen: not known.

Between the trimmed V and J ends, which lost 5 bases and 5 bases, there was a span of 18 bases. The CDR3 spans 15 residues. The V gene's germline CDR1 is MRHNA and CDR2 SNTAGT. The protocol was immunoSEQ multiplex PCR, while the TCRdb copy is restricted to in-frame clones and leaves out a portion. This table has around 1,300 clones, about 74% appearing once. The chain recombines TRBV6-4 with TRBJ2-5; D tentatively fits TRBD1 or TRBD2 (6 bases each). The sequence came from a man aged 18 to 30 with osteosarcoma. Sequencing input: tumor tissue from a local recurrence in the skull. CDR3 residues: CASSLSLGGWETQYF. CDR3 DNA sequence: TGTGCCAGCAGTTTATCCCTAGGGGGGTGGGAGACCCAGTACTTC.